This TCR beta chain was found in a study of cytomegalovirus exposure and HLA in healthy donors. It was healthy bone marrow donors who served as donors. Vbeta (60) and Jbeta (13) primers were used in the PCR. TCRdb's table, derived via immunoSEQ multiplex PCR, lists solely in-frame clones and lacks some. The sample yields around 110,000 clones, 50% to 70% seen once. Per the germline V gene, CDR1 is MNHEY and CDR2 is SMNVEV (reference sequence). With V trimmed by 7 bases and J by 8 bases, 32 bases remained unmatched. CDR3 length: 22 amino acids. The sequenced sample consisted of PBMCs. V is TRBV27 and J is TRBJ1-2; 12 bases agree with TRBD1. This TCR was sampled from a middle-aged woman in good health and CMV-seropositive. CDR3 DNA sequence: TGTGCCAGCACTAGACTCCGGGACAGGGGGCTCAAGCGGGGGAGGTCGGTGGAGGGCTACACCTTC. Its protein product is CASTRLRDRGLKRGRSVEGYTF.